This T cell receptor (beta chain) is from a study of technical replicates of blood from a handful of donors. Produced via immunoSEQ multiplex PCR; TCRdb's table is partial and in-frame only. The sample carries about 56,000 clones, 93% recorded once. The V and J ends lost 1 base and 14 bases respectively, with 13 bases between them. CDR1 is SGHDT, CDR2 YYEEEE, per germline. CDR3 length: 12 amino acids. This sequence joins TRBV5-6 and TRBJ2-1, with D possibly being TRBD2 (6 bases). This clonotype was sampled from a human donor in good health. Some clones in this sample may be carry-over from other donors' samples. Input material: PBMCs. CDR3 region: CASSLIAGSEFF. In DNA, the CDR3 is TGTGCCAGCAGCTTGATCGCGGGGAGTGAGTTCTTC.